This record concerns one TCR beta chain sequence. Its antigen remains unidentified. The data are from a study of OX40 agonist ivuxolimab in advanced cancers. For the study at large: A diagnosis of hepatocellular carcinoma, melanoma, renal cell or head and neck cancer was present in dose-escalation patients.

Study findings and constraints: Researchers did not determine the expanded peripheral T cells' antigen specificity. At 0.1 to 3.0 mg/kg and by week 6, clonal expansion occurred in CD4+ and CD8+ blood T cells.

Data came from immunoSEQ multiplex PCR; TCRdb stores just in-frame clones and leaves some out. The sample records some 51,000 clones, about 77% being singletons. Source: CD4+ or CD8+ T cells sorted from blood, taken in a trial of the OX40 agonist ivuxolimab. The sequence was collected from an adult with an advanced solid tumor such as melanoma, head and neck, liver or kidney cancer.

The CDR3 bases are TGCGCCAGCAGAGGAAGGACAGATTCGTCATTCTCCTATGGCTACACCTTC. Translation: CASRGRTDSSFSYGYTF. The genes are TRBV10-2 and TRBJ1-2; possibly TRBD1 for D (6 bases). The CDR3 has 17 amino acids. Germline CDR1 is WSHSY and CDR2 is SAAADI. Trimming left V 6 bases short and J 4 bases short, with 24 bases between.